A selection of T cell receptor beta chains follows, all from one sample in a study of blood T cells in healthy people across ages. TCRdb reprocessed the 5' RACE reads with MiXCR, giving one entry per CDR3 protein. There are fewer than 900,000 distinct CDR3 sequences in the sample; around 34% occur only once, and 10% to 15% lies in the top ten. The specimen was blood. The receptors shown here come from a man younger than 30 in good health. Both conserved end residues are part of each CDR3. D genes are given only for firm matches. Rows may omit the clone size; those that give it use once, few, many or a size class.

clone_size | j_call | d_call | v_call | cdr3_aa | cdr3_nt
- | TRBJ1-1 | - | TRBV2 | CASNGWEDTEAFF | TGTGCCAGCAATGGGTGGGAAGACACTGAAGCTTTCTTT
- | TRBJ1-5 | TRBD1 | TRBV20-1 | CSAEGTDSNQPQHF | TGCAGTGCCGAAGGGACAGATAGCAATCAGCCCCAGCATTTT
- | TRBJ2-2 | - | TRBV27 | CASSPQPGGELFF | TGTGCCAGCAGTCCCCAACCGGGCGGGGAGCTGTTTTTT
- | TRBJ1-4 | TRBD1 | TRBV20-1 | CSARDYRGATNEKLFF | TGCAGTGCTAGAGATTACAGGGGAGCAACTAATGAAAAACTGTTTTTT
- | TRBJ1-3 | TRBD1 | TRBV5-1 | CASSGTGDSGNTIYF | TGCGCCAGCAGCGGAACAGGGGACTCTGGAAACACCATATATTTT
- | TRBJ1-5 | - | TRBV21-1 | CASSKATDSNQPQHF | TGTGCCAGCAGCAAAGCGACGGATAGCAATCAGCCCCAGCATTTT
- | TRBJ2-1 | TRBD1 | TRBV28 | CASSLIGTGGEIYNEQFF | TGTGCCAGCAGTTTAATTGGGACAGGGGGCGAAATCTACAATGAGCAGTTCTTC
- | TRBJ1-1 | TRBD1 | TRBV20-1 | CSASPGSGTGGTEAFF | TGCAGTGCTAGTCCCGGGAGTGGGACAGGGGGAACTGAAGCTTTCTTT
- | TRBJ2-3 | - | TRBV21-1 | CASSPTPPPDTQYF | TGTGCCAGCAGTCCAACTCCCCCCCCAGATACGCAGTATTTT
- | TRBJ2-1 | TRBD1 | TRBV24-1 | CATSDLDRDNEQFF | TGTGCCACCAGTGATCTGGACAGGGACAATGAGCAGTTCTTC
few | TRBJ1-2 | TRBD1 | TRBV5-6 | CASSNGPGQGTGGYTF | TGTGCCAGCAGCAACGGACCCGGACAGGGGACTGGTGGCTACACCTTC
many | TRBJ2-3 | - | TRBV7-8 | CASSPAPSTDTQYF | TGTGCCAGCAGCCCCGCTCCTAGCACAGATACGCAGTATTTT
- | TRBJ1-1 | - | TRBV20-1 | CSARDLEGGETETFF | TGCAGTGCTAGAGATCTAGAGGGGGGGGAAACTGAAACTTTCTTT
once | TRBJ2-5 | - | TRBV5-4 | CASSLEGTPYVQYF | TGTGCCAGCAGCTTGGAGGGGACTCCGTATGTCCAGTACTTC
many | TRBJ2-4 | TRBD1 | TRBV12-3/TRBV12-4 | CASSSIGTGLTKNIQYF | TGTGCCAGCAGCTCCATTGGGACAGGGCTGACCAAAAACATTCAGTACTTC
- | TRBJ2-2 | TRBD2 | TRBV4-3 | CASSQELGLAGNTGELFF | TGCGCCAGCAGCCAAGAATTAGGACTAGCCGGGAACACCGGGGAGCTGTTTTTT
- | TRBJ2-3 | TRBD2 | TRBV7-2 | CASSRDSGGPLYF | TGTGCCAGCAGCCGTGATAGCGGGGGCCCCCTGTATTTT
few | TRBJ2-4 | - | TRBV20-1 | CSTPQGTKNIQYF | TGCAGTACTCCCCAGGGTACCAAAAACATTCAGTACTTC
- | TRBJ1-5 | - | TRBV20-1 | CSARQSQPPHF | TGCAGTGCTAGGCAGAGTCAGCCCCCGCATTTT
- | TRBJ1-1 | - | TRBV20-1 | CSARPLGGERNTEAFF | TGCAGTGCTAGACCCCTTGGAGGGGAAAGGAACACTGAAGCTTTCTTT
- | TRBJ2-3 | - | TRBV2 | CASSDLEDLPSTDTQYF | TGTGCCAGCAGTGACCTGGAGGATCTTCCTAGCACAGATACGCAGTATTTT
- | TRBJ2-1 | - | TRBV12-5 | CASGLVRVEQFF | TGTGCTAGTGGTTTGGTACGGGTAGAGCAGTTCTTC
many | TRBJ2-7 | TRBD1 | TRBV6-5 | CASSTTGGQYF | TGTGCCAGCAGTACCACAGGGGGACAGTACTTC
- | TRBJ2-3 | TRBD1 | TRBV6-2/TRBV6-3 | CASSPRDRVKDAQYF | TGTGCCAGCAGCCCCCGGGACAGGGTAAAAGATGCGCAGTATTTT
many | TRBJ2-5 | - | TRBV6-6 | CASRIRGTKETQYF | TGTGCCAGCAGAATAAGGGGGACGAAAGAGACCCAGTACTTC
- | TRBJ2-1 | TRBD2 | TRBV20-1 | CSATPFSGGRHNEQFF | TGCAGTGCTACCCCCTTTAGCGGGGGGCGACACAATGAGCAGTTCTTC
- | TRBJ2-1 | - | TRBV27 | CASSLLKGPEQFF | TGTGCCAGCAGTTTATTGAAGGGGCCAGAGCAGTTCTTC
- | TRBJ2-6 | - | TRBV28 | CASSWGVISGANVLTF | TGTGCCAGCAGCTGGGGAGTTATCTCTGGGGCCAACGTCCTGACTTTC
- | TRBJ1-5 | - | TRBV20-1 | CSARRGIHQPQHF | TGCAGTGCTAGGCGGGGAATCCACCAGCCCCAGCATTTT
few | TRBJ2-4 | - | TRBV6-5 | CASSYGGWGAKNIQYF | TGTGCCAGCAGTTACGGGGGTTGGGGGGCCAAAAACATTCAGTACTTC
once | TRBJ2-7 | - | TRBV15 | CATSRVTGPYNEQYF | TGTGCCACCAGCAGAGTCACAGGACCCTACAATGAGCAGTACTTC
- | TRBJ1-1 | - | TRBV11-1 | CASSRSRGWTEAFF | TGTGCCAGCAGCCGAAGCAGGGGTTGGACTGAAGCTTTCTTT
many | TRBJ2-3 | - | TRBV9 | CASSLQSSDTQYF | TGTGCCAGCAGCCTACAGAGTTCAGATACGCAGTATTTT
- | TRBJ2-3 | TRBD2 | TRBV7-3 | CASSLRLAGVDTQYF | TGTGCCAGCAGCTTAAGGCTAGCGGGGGTGGATACGCAGTATTTT
- | TRBJ2-1 | TRBD1 | TRBV7-2 | CASSLTGDPYNEQFF | TGTGCCAGCAGTCTCACAGGGGATCCCTACAATGAGCAGTTCTTC
- | TRBJ1-4 | - | TRBV7-2 | CASSRSRGGLEKLFF | TGTGCCAGCAGCCGAAGCCGGGGGGGGCTTGAAAAACTGTTTTTT
few | TRBJ2-5 | - | TRBV7-2 | CASSLEGGPFGETQYF | TGTGCCAGCAGCTTAGAGGGTGGGCCTTTCGGGGAGACCCAGTACTTC
- | TRBJ2-5 | - | TRBV10-3 | CAISVGGSNEQYF | TGTGCCATCAGTGTTGGTGGATCCAATGAGCAGTACTTC
- | TRBJ2-1 | TRBD1 | TRBV13 | CASSQGGQGNNEQFF | TGTGCCAGCAGCCAAGGGGGACAGGGAAACAATGAGCAGTTCTTC
few | TRBJ2-4 | - | TRBV25-1 | CASRLTQGQKEQYF | TGTGCCAGCAGGCTCACGCAAGGCCAAAAAGAGCAGTACTTC
once | TRBJ1-1 | - | TRBV5-5 | CAGSFAPGPQNTEAFF | TGTGCCGGCAGCTTTGCTCCGGGACCCCAGAACACTGAAGCTTTCTTT
- | TRBJ2-5 | TRBD1 | TRBV4-1 | CASSRRDRDQETQYF | TGCGCCAGCAGCCGCCGGGACAGGGATCAAGAGACCCAGTACTTC
- | TRBJ1-1 | TRBD1 | TRBV7-9 | CASSNPEGAGNTEAFF | TGTGCCAGCAGCAATCCCGAGGGGGCCGGTAACACTGAAGCTTTCTTT
- | TRBJ2-7 | - | TRBV12-3/TRBV12-4 | CANSLRGDLDEQYF | TGTGCCAACAGTCTCAGGGGGGACCTAGACGAGCAGTACTTC